The clone carrying this TCR beta chain has a count of ten or more. Its antigen remains unknown. This record comes from a study of T cells in Graves' hyperthyroidism and ophthalmopathy. Study conclusions and caveats: A model using 13 V-J features told ophthalmopathy apart from stable hyperthyroidism. Clonotypes that were expanded in thyroid above 0.001 mostly appeared in blood too.

The V gene's germline CDR1 is SGHVS and CDR2 FQNEAQ. With 1 base removed from V and 4 bases from J, the gap between germline ends came to 16 bases. The CDR3 extends over 17 amino acids. RNA transcripts yielded amplified TCR beta CDR3 regions. The study used the HTBI primer set for a first-round RT-PCR of the TCR CDR3. TCRdb fed the multiplex PCR reads into MiXCR, producing one record per CDR3 protein. This table has some 370,000 distinct CDR3 sequences, more than 13% appearing once. Diagnoses were established using clinical symptoms, serum thyroxine and TRAb, thyroid ultrasound and orbital computed tomography.

Sequencing used blood. This sequence was found in a man over 45 with Graves' ophthalmopathy. V is TRBV7-8 and J is TRBJ2-2; D perhaps matches TRBD2 (5 bases). The CDR3 nucleotides are TGTGCCAGCAGCTTAGTGATGTTAGCGATTAGCACCGGGGAGCTGTTTTTT. This gives the protein CASSLVMLAISTGELFF.